This T cell receptor beta chain comes out of a study of blood T cell repertoires in COVID-19. In the study overall: Sites across the United States, Italy and Spain contributed samples from acute and convalescent COVID-19. Sample material is recorded as cDNA or gDNA derived from T cells, B-cell-depleted T cells, or PBMCs.

As processed by the authors: Using reference gene primer amplification, nucleated cell counts were estimated. This table comes from immunoSEQ multiplex PCR, and its TCRdb copy is limited to in-frame clones, with some not included. D and trimming were read from the DNA, whereas the V and J calls and clone size are those reported in that table. Of roughly 100,000 clones in the sample, around 84% were seen once. J gave up 7 bases and V 5 bases, and 10 bases lay outside the gene matches. The CDR3 contains 15 residues. Germline V CDR1 and CDR2: SEHNR, FQNEAQ (reference sequence). This receptor was identified in a human donor in a cohort sampled during active COVID-19. Sequencing was performed on peripheral blood. The V and J genes are TRBV7-9 and TRBJ1-2, with 10 bases lining up with TRBD1. The CDR3 protein is CASSPRQGARFGYTF. The CDR3 DNA reads TGTGCCAGCAGCCCCCGACAGGGGGCGCGTTTTGGCTACACCTTC.